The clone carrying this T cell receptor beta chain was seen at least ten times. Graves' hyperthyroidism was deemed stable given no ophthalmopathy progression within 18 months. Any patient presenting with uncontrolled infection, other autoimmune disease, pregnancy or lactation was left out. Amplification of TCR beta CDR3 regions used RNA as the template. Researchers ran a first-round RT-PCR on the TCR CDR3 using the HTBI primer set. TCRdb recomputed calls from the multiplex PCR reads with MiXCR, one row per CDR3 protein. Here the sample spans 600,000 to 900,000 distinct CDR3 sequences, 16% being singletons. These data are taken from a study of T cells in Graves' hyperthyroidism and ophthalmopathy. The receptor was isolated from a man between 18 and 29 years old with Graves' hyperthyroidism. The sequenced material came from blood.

CDR3 nucleotides: TGTGCCAGCAAGGAAGGAGCGGGTGAGCAGTTCTTC. It specifies CASKEGAGEQFF. The chain combines TRBV6-1 with TRBJ2-1, with D perhaps TRBD2 (6 bases). This CDR3 is 12 amino acids long. CDR1 is MNHNS and CDR2 is SASEGT in the germline V gene. V lost 7 bases to trimming and J lost 9 bases, with 13 bases between them.